This passage covers 14 T cell receptor beta chains from one sample sequenced in a study of OX40 agonist ivuxolimab in advanced cancers. TCRdb's table, derived via immunoSEQ multiplex PCR, lists solely in-frame clones and lacks some. The sample holds roughly 92,000 clones, about 90% seen once. The starting material was CD4+ or CD8+ T cells sorted from blood, obtained in a trial of the OX40 agonist ivuxolimab. All receptors come from an adult with an advanced solid tumor such as melanoma, head and neck, liver or kidney cancer.

V gene TRBV5-4 combines with J gene TRBJ2-1, with 10 bases matching TRBD2. This CDR3 is built from 13 residues. Unmatched junction bases numbered 3, after V lost 6 bases and J lost 6 bases. From germline, CDR1 is SGHNT and CDR2 YYREEE (reference sequence). CDR3 region: CASTLAGANEQFF. CDR3 coding DNA: TGTGCCAGCACGCTAGCGGGAGCCAATGAGCAGTTCTTC.

This sequence joins TRBV6-1 and TRBJ2-7; D may be TRBD1 or TRBD2 (5 bases each). This CDR3 has 15 amino acids. The V and J ends lost 1 base and 2 bases respectively, with 12 bases between them. The germline V gene encodes CDR1 MNHNS and CDR2 SASEGT. CDR3 residues: CASSEVWDGTYEQYF. The CDR3, as DNA: TGTGCCAGCAGTGAAGTATGGGACGGGACCTACGAGCAGTACTTC.

V gene TRBV2 combines with J gene TRBJ2-7; no clear D gene. CDR1 is SNHLY, CDR2 FYNNEI, per germline. Trimming removed 2 bases from V and 1 base from J, with 6 bases in between. The CDR3 is 13 residues long. The CDR3 coding sequence is TGTGCCAGCAGTGAAAGGCTTTCCTACGAGCAGTACTTC. Its translation is CASSERLSYEQYF. The full variable domain, completed using reference TRBV2 and TRBJ2-7, is EPEVTQTPSHQVTQMGQEVILRCVPISNHLYFYWYRQILGQKVEFLVSFYNNEISEKSEIFDDQFSVERPDGSNFTLKIRSTKLEDSAMYFCASSERLSYEQYFGPGTRLTVT.

This rearrangement joins TRBV19 to TRBJ1-2; D may be TRBD1 (5 bases). Germline loops: CDR1 LNHDA, CDR2 SQIVND (reference sequence). V shed 3 bases and J shed 0 bases, with 11 bases lying between them. The CDR3 covers 15 residues. CDR3 DNA: TGTGCCAGTAGTATCCCCTCGACAGCTAACTATGGCTACACCTTC. This sequence encodes CASSIPSTANYGYTF.

J is TRBJ2-7 and V is TRBV29-1; D not resolved. Germline loops: CDR1 SQVTM, CDR2 ANQGSEA. Trimming left V 4 bases short and J 4 bases short, with 11 bases between. The CDR3 has 12 residues. CDR3 sequence reads: CSVAVGVYEQYF. The DNA for the CDR3 is TGCAGCGTTGCCGTCGGCGTTTACGAGCAGTACTTC.

This chain connects TRBV6-5 to TRBJ2-1; 7 positions match TRBD2. The CDR3 length is 16 residues. The germline gives CDR1 MNHEY, CDR2 SVGAGI. The V and J ends lost 0 bases and 11 bases, in that order; junction bases with no gene match: 13. The CDR3 spells CASSYSRVGLAEKQFF. The CDR3 DNA reads TGTGCCAGCAGTTACTCGAGGGTTGGGCTAGCGGAAAAGCAGTTCTTC.

The sample holds a few counts of this clone. The chain links TRBV5-1 to TRBJ1-3; no definite D call. CDR1 and CDR2 from the germline V gene are SGHRS and YFSETQ. The ends were cut back, 0 bases at V and 2 bases at J, with 15 bases in the middle. This CDR3 region has 17 residues. In DNA form, the CDR3 reads TGCGCCAGCAGCTTGGTCTCGCAGGCGGCTGCTGGAAACACCATATATTTT. This translates into CASSLVSQAAAGNTIYF. Variable domain in full (rest from reference TRBV5-1 and TRBJ1-3): KAGVTQTPRYLIKTRGQQVTLSCSPISGHRSVSWYQQTPGQGLQFLFEYFSETQRNKGNFPGRFSGRQFSNSRSEMNVSTLELGDSALYLCASSLVSQAAAGNTIYFGEGSWLTVV.

This clone was seen a handful of times. V and J are TRBV6-1 and TRBJ1-4; D might be TRBD1 (5 bases). The CDR3 sequence is 13 residues long. Germline V gene data show CDR1 as MNHNS and CDR2 as SASEGT. Trimming removed 6 bases from V and 7 bases from J, with 12 bases in between. The chain's CDR3 is CASRGGVGEKLFF. The CDR3, as DNA: TGTGCCAGCAGGGGGGGGGTTGGTGAAAAACTGTTTTTT.

The chain is built from TRBV27 and TRBJ1-1; D is uncertain. The CDR3 runs to 17 residues. Looked up from germline, CDR1 is MNHEY and CDR2 is SMNVEV (reference sequence). V was trimmed by 0 bases and J by 0 bases, leaving 14 bases between them. CDR3 region: CASSLSLPGGMNTEAFF. CDR3 coding DNA: TGTGCCAGCAGTTTATCCCTACCCGGCGGGATGAACACTGAAGCTTTCTTT.

The CDR3 is CASSDPLDSFRQPQHF. The CDR3 DNA follows: TGTGCCAGCAGTGACCCCCTAGACAGTTTTCGACAGCCCCAGCATTTT. This sequence joins TRBV6-4 and TRBJ1-5, with D maybe TRBD1 (5 bases). This CDR3 is 16 amino acids long. Trimming shortened V by 2 bases and J by 7 bases, and 18 bases separated the two germline ends. CDR1 MRHNA and CDR2 SNTAGT come from the germline V gene.

This rearrangement joins TRBV30 to TRBJ2-7, with 7 bases aligning to TRBD1. V lost 2 bases and J lost 5; bases outside the gene matches: 3. CDR1 is GTSNPN, CDR2 SVGIG, per germline (reference sequence). This CDR3 spans 12 amino acids. CDR3 sequence (DNA): TGTGCCTGGAGTAGAAGGGGGCACGAGCAGTACTTC. Translation: CAWSRRGHEQYF. The complete variable domain, with remaining parts taken from reference TRBV30 and TRBJ2-7, reads SQTIHQWPATLVQPVGSPLSLECTVEGTSNPNLYWYRQAAGRGLQLLFYSVGIGQISSEVPQNLSASRPQDRQFILSSKKLLLSDSGFYLCAWSRRGHEQYFGPGTRLTVT.

The chain is built from TRBV6-1 and TRBJ1-2; 7 nucleotides line up with TRBD1. Looked up from germline, CDR1 is MNHNS and CDR2 is SASEGT. V gave up 1 base and J gave up 6 bases; unmatched junction bases: 5. This CDR3 has 14 residues. The CDR3 DNA reads as TGTGCCAGCAGTGAAGTACAGGGGCAGGATGGCTACACCTTC. It yields the protein CASSEVQGQDGYTF.

V and J are TRBV4-1 and TRBJ2-1; no reliable D call. Trimming cost V 1 base and J 5 bases, with 6 bases left between them. The CDR3 runs to 13 residues. Germline V gene data show CDR1 as MGHRA and CDR2 as YSYEKL. The CDR3 coding sequence is TGCGCCAGCAGCCAAGGAAAGGACAATGAGCAGTTCTTC. Residues: CASSQGKDNEQFF.

The chain is built from TRBV6-5 and TRBJ1-2; maybe TRBD1 (5 bases). This CDR3 is 15 amino acids long. Germline CDR1 is MNHEY and CDR2 is SVGAGI. Trimming took off 0 bases at V and 6 bases at J, with 14 bases between the two ends. For the CDR3, the DNA is TGTGCCAGCAGTTACTCGGGACTCGCGATGGATGGCTACACCTTC. It is translated as CASSYSGLAMDGYTF.